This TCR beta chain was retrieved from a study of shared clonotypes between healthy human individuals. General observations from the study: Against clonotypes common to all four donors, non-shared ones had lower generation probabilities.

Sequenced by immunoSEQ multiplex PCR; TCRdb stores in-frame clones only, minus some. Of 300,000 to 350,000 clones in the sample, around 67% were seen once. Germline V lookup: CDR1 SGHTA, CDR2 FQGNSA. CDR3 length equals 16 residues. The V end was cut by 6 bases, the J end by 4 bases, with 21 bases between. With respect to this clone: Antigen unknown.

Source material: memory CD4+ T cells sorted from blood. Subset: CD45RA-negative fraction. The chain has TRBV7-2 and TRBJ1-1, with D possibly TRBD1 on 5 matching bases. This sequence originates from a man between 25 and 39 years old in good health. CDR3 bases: TGTGCCAGCAGTAGGACAAGCAACGGTCTGGGCACTGAAGCTTTCTTT. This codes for CASSRTSNGLGTEAFF. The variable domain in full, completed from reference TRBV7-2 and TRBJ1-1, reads GAGVSQSPSNKVTEKGKDVELRCDPISGHTALYWYRQSLGQGLEFLIYFQGNSAPDKSGLPSDRFSAERTGGSVSTLTIQRTQQEDSAVYLCASSRTSNGLGTEAFFGQGTRLTVV.